The 20 T cell receptor beta chains below were found in one sample sequenced in a study of T cell responses to AZD1222 COVID-19 vaccine. Measured with immunoSEQ multiplex PCR; TCRdb has only the in-frame clones, and not every one. Among some 170,000 clones listed, approximately 87% were seen once. The sample here was peripheral blood, taken 28 days after the second AZD1222 dose. Every receptor here comes from an adult who received the AZD1222 COVID-19 vaccine.

This clone was observed a single time. CDR3 DNA sequence: TGTGCCAGCAGCTTAATTGCATTAACTAGCGGGGAAGAGACCCAGTACTTC. It specifies CASSLIALTSGEETQYF. This chain joins TRBV7-2 and TRBJ2-5; 10 bases fit TRBD2. Trimming at V came to 2 bases and at J to 3 bases, leaving 9 bases not matched to a gene. The CDR3 covers 17 residues. Germline CDR1 is SGHTA and CDR2 is FQGNSA.

V and J are TRBV9 and TRBJ1-2; a weak D match, TRBD1 (5 bases). Per the germline V gene, CDR1 is SGDLS and CDR2 is YYNGEE. Trimming pared 0 bases from V and 7 bases from J, leaving 13 bases between. This CDR3 is 14 amino acids long. CDR3 DNA: TGTGCCAGCAGCGTAGCCAGGGCGGGCGGTGGCTACACCTTC. Its protein product is CASSVARAGGGYTF.

The rearrangement uses TRBV7-9 and TRBJ1-2; possible D gene TRBD1, 5 bases. Trimming took 1 base from V and 4 from J, leaving 10 bases between them. CDR1 and CDR2 (germline): SEHNR, FQNEAQ (reference sequence). The CDR3 runs 14 residues. The CDR3 bases are TGTGCCAGCAGCTTAGGGACATCTGGCTATGGCTACACCTTC. Translation: CASSLGTSGYGYTF.

The rearrangement joins TRBV7-2 to TRBJ2-5; possibly TRBD1 for D (6 bases). The CDR3 covers 11 residues. V was pared by 8 bases and J by 6 bases, with 10 bases between. Germline loops: CDR1 SGHTA, CDR2 FQGNSA. In DNA form, the CDR3 reads TGTGCCAGCGTACAGGGACAGACCCAGTACTTC. Translated, it gives CASVQGQTQYF.

This clone was counted between two and nine times. The chain employs TRBV5-5 and TRBJ1-3; no firm D call. This CDR3 comprises 15 residues. From germline, CDR1 is SGHKS and CDR2 YYEKEE (reference sequence). Trimming cost V 2 bases and J 2 bases, with 11 bases left between them. The CDR3 sequence is CASSFDRSTGNTIYF. The CDR3 DNA reads as TGTGCCAGCAGCTTCGACCGCAGCACTGGAAACACCATATATTTT.

The V call is TRBV3-1 (or the pseudogene TRBV3-2), the J call TRBJ2-1; D perhaps matches TRBD2 (6 bases). This CDR3 contains 19 residues. Germline V CDR1 and CDR2: LGHDT, YNNKEL (reference sequence). V dropped 4 bases and J dropped 9 bases, with 31 bases sitting between them. The CDR3 loop is CASSPPQSQSSAKRGEQFF. The CDR3 DNA is TGTGCCAGCAGCCCCCCTCAATCCCAATCTAGCGCCAAACGGGGTGAGCAGTTCTTC.

The chain uses TRBV3-1 (or the pseudogene TRBV3-2) and TRBJ1-2; D is possibly TRBD1 (6 bases). The CDR3 runs to 18 residues. V shed 2 bases and J shed 8 bases, with 27 bases lying between them. Germline loops: CDR1 LGHDT, CDR2 YNNKEL (reference sequence). The CDR3 region has the DNA TGTGCCAGCAGCCAACCCTTCGGGGGGCGCATTTCTATGAGAGGCTACACCTTC. Translation: CASSQPFGGRISMRGYTF.

The rearrangement uses TRBV19 and TRBJ1-6, with 7 bases lining up with TRBD1. The germline V gene encodes CDR1 LNHDA and CDR2 SQIVND (reference sequence). V shed 6 bases, J shed 4 bases, and the junction held 12 bases outside the gene matches. This CDR3 is built from 17 residues. In DNA form, the CDR3 reads TGTGCCAGTAGATCGAACAGGGGAGGCGATTATAATTCACCCCTCCACTTT. Translation gives CASRSNRGGDYNSPLHF.

This chain connects TRBV13 to TRBJ1-1, with no clear D. Germline V gene lookup returns CDR1 PRHDT and CDR2 FYEKMQ (reference sequence). The CDR3 is made up of 15 amino acids. The V end lost 6 bases, the J end lost 0 bases, and 14 bases lay between the germline ends. CDR3 in DNA: TGTGCCAGCAGTATAGTGAGGACGGTGAACACTGAAGCTTTCTTT. Amino acid sequence: CASSIVRTVNTEAFF.

This clone was detected only a few times. CDR3 sequence reads: CASSSGGWQPQHF. The CDR3 DNA is TGTGCCAGCAGTTCTGGGGGGTGGCAGCCCCAGCATTTT. The V and J genes are TRBV2 and TRBJ1-5; weak D call: TRBD1 (5 bases). The CDR3 runs 13 residues. V lost 5 bases and J 7 bases, leaving 12 bases between the germline ends. Germline values: CDR1 SNHLY, CDR2 FYNNEI.

The J gene is TRBJ2-5, the V gene TRBV19, with D perhaps assigned TRBD1 or TRBD2 (5 bases each). There are 15 residues in the CDR3. Trimming removed 6 bases at V and 0 bases at J, with 14 bases between. Germline-derived CDR1 and CDR2 are LNHDA and SQIVND (reference sequence). CDR3 residues: CASSRGQTDQETQYF. In DNA, the CDR3 is TGTGCCAGTAGCCGGGGCCAGACAGACCAAGAGACCCAGTACTTC.

The chain is built from TRBV5-6 and TRBJ2-5, with D unresolved. CDR3 length: 15 amino acids. Germline V gene data show CDR1 as SGHDT and CDR2 as YYEEEE. The V gene lost 4 bases and the J gene lost 1 base, with 14 bases spanning the gap. The CDR3 coding sequence is TGTGCCAGCAGCCCTGGTGGACCGCTCCAAGAGACCCAGTACTTC. This encodes CASSPGGPLQETQYF.

This clone was recorded only once. CDR3: CASGTGDSPLHF. CDR3 bases: TGTGCCAGTGGGACAGGGGATTCACCCCTCCACTTT. The chain joins TRBV27 to TRBJ1-6, with 10 bases identical to TRBD1. This CDR3 is built from 12 residues. V gave up 9 bases and J gave up 8 bases; unmatched junction bases: 1. In germline, CDR1 is MNHEY, CDR2 SMNVEV (reference sequence).

The gene calls are TRBV12-3 or TRBV12-4 and TRBJ1-1, with D unclear. The CDR3 length is 12 residues. Trimming took off 4 bases at V and 7 bases at J, with 10 bases between the two ends. The CDR3 region is CASSSGRYEAFF. The CDR3 DNA sequence: TGTGCCAGCAGTTCGGGCAGGTATGAAGCTTTCTTT.

The genes are TRBV24-1 and TRBJ1-1; D gene ambiguous. Germline V gene sequence: CDR1 KGHDR, CDR2 SFDVKD. This CDR3 is built from 15 residues. The germline V and J ends were trimmed by 4 bases and 0 bases, with 11 bases remaining between them. CDR3 loop: CATSDPGGLNTEAFF. The CDR3 nucleotides are TGTGCCACCAGTGACCCGGGAGGGCTGAACACTGAAGCTTTCTTT.

This chain connects TRBV3-1 (or the pseudogene TRBV3-2) to TRBJ1-3, with D unclear. The CDR3 totals 16 residues. Germline V gene data show CDR1 as LGHDT and CDR2 as YNNKEL (reference sequence). Deletions cut 3 bases from V and 1 base from J, with 13 bases between. CDR3 nucleotides: TGTGCCAGCAGCCAGGGTTCTAGGGCTTCTGGAAACACCATATATTTT. Translation: CASSQGSRASGNTIYF.

This rearrangement joins TRBV19 to TRBJ1-6; D possibly corresponds to TRBD1 (6 bases). The CDR3 loop spans 15 amino acids. Trimming shortened V by 2 bases and J by 6 bases, and 11 bases separated the two germline ends. Germline CDR1 LNHDA, CDR2 SQIVND (reference sequence). The CDR3 nucleotides read TGTGCCAGTAGTATAAGACAGGTCGCTAATTCACCCCTCCACTTT. It encodes CASSIRQVANSPLHF.

J is TRBJ1-1 and V is TRBV7-2, with D perhaps matching TRBD1 (5 bases). V was pared by 5 bases and J by 0 bases, with 22 bases between. This CDR3 comprises 18 residues. Looked up from germline, CDR1 is SGHTA and CDR2 is FQGNSA. CDR3 sequence reads: CASSPPAGPPPMNTEAFF. The CDR3, as DNA: TGTGCCAGCAGCCCCCCGGCAGGGCCACCCCCCATGAACACTGAAGCTTTCTTT.

The chain uses TRBV4-3 and TRBJ1-1; D unclear. Trimming left V 0 bases short and J 0 bases short, with 11 bases between. CDR3 length: 16 residues. Germline CDR1 LGHNA, CDR2 YSLEER. The DNA of the CDR3 is TGCGCCAGCAGCCAAGATCCCTCCCCAATGAACACTGAAGCTTTCTTT. This gives the protein CASSQDPSPMNTEAFF.

CDR3 sequence (DNA): TGTGCCAGCAGCGTAGCCCTGAACTCTGGAAACACCATATATTTT. It yields the protein CASSVALNSGNTIYF. This chain links TRBV9 with TRBJ1-3; no definite D call. Germline CDR1 and CDR2: SGDLS and YYNGEE. The CDR3 runs 15 residues. The germline V and J ends were trimmed by 0 bases and 0 bases, with 7 bases remaining between them.